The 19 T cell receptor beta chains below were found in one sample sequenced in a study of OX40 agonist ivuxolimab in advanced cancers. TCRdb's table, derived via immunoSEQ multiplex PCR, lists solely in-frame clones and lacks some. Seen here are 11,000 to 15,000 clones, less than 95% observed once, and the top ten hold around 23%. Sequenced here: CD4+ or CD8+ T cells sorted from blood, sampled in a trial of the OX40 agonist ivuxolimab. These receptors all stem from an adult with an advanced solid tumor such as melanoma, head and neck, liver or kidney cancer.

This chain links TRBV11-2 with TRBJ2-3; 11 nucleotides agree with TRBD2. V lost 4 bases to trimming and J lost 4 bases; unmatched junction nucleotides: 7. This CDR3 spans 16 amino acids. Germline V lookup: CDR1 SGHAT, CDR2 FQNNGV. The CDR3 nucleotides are TGTGCCAGCAGCTCCCTACTAGCGGGAGAGGCAGATACGCAGTATTTT. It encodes CASSSLLAGEADTQYF.

The CDR3 DNA reads as TGTGCCAGCAGTGACTCGGGGCGGTCTAGCACAGATACGCAGTATTTT. Its translation is CASSDSGRSSTDTQYF. V usage is TRBV6-4 and J usage is TRBJ2-3; D is perhaps TRBD1 (5 bases). The CDR3 totals 16 residues. Trimming removed 0 bases at V and 0 bases at J, with 10 bases between. Germline V gene data show CDR1 as MRHNA and CDR2 as SNTAGT.

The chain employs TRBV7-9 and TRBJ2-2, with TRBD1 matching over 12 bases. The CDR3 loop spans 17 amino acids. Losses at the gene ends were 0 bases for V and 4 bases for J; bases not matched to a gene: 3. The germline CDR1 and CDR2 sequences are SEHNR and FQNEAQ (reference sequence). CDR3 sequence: CASSLAGQGARTGELFF. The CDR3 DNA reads TGTGCCAGCAGCTTAGCGGGACAGGGGGCTCGCACCGGGGAGCTGTTTTTT.

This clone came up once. In DNA, the CDR3 is TGTGCCAGCACCCACCCCGGACTAGCGGGAGTCACAGGATACGAGCAGTACTTC. It encodes CASTHPGLAGVTGYEQYF. J is TRBJ2-7 and V is TRBV28; 13 bases are shared with TRBD2. The J segment lost 4 bases and the V segment lost 7 bases, leaving 16 bases of the junction unmatched. In germline, CDR1 is MDHEN, CDR2 SYDVKM. The CDR3 totals 18 residues.

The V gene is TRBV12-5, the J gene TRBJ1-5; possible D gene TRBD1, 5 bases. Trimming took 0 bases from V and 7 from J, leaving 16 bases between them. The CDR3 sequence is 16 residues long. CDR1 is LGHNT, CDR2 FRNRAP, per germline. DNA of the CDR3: TGTGCTAGTGGTTTGGTAAGTAGGGGCGCGGGGCAGCCCCAGCATTTT. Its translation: CASGLVSRGAGQPQHF.

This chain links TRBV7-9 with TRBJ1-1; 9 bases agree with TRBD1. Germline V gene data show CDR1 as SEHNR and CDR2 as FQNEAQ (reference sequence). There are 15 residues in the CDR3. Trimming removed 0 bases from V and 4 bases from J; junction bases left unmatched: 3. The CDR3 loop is CASSLAGTGSTEAFF. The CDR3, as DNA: TGTGCCAGCAGCTTAGCTGGGACAGGGTCCACTGAAGCTTTCTTT.

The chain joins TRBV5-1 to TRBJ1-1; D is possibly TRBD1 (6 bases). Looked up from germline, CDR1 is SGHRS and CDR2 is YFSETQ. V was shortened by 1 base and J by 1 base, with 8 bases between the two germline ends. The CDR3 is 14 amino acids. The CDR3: CASSLNRANTEAFF. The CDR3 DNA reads TGCGCCAGCAGCTTGAACAGGGCGAACACTGAAGCTTTCTTT.

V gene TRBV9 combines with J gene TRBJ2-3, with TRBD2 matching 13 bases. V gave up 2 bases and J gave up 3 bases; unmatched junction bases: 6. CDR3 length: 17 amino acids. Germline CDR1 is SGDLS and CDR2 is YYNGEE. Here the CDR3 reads CASSVRTSGSLTDTQYF. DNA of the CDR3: TGTGCCAGCAGCGTCAGGACTAGCGGGAGTTTGACAGATACGCAGTATTTT. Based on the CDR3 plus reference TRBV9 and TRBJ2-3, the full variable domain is DSGVTQTPKHLITATGQRVTLRCSPRSGDLSVYWYQQSLDQGLQFLIQYYNGEERAKGNILERFSAQQFPDLHSELNLSSLELGDSALYFCASSVRTSGSLTDTQYFGPGTRLTVL.

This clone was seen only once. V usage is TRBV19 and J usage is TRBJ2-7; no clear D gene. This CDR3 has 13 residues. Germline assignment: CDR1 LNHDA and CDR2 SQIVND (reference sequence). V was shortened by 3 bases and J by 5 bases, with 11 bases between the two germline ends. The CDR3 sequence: CASSIRPDHEQYF. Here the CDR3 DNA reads TGTGCCAGTAGTATTAGGCCTGACCACGAGCAGTACTTC. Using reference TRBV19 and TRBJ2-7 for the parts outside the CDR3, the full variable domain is DGGITQSPKYLFRKEGQNVTLSCEQNLNHDAMYWYRQDPGQGLRLIYYSQIVNDFQKGDIAEGYSVSREKKESFPLTVTSAQKNPTAFYLCASSIRPDHEQYFGPGTRLTVT.

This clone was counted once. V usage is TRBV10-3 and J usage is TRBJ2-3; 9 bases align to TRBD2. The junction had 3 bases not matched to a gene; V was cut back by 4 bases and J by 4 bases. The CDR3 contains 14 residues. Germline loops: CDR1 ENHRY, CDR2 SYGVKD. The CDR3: CAISGTSDADTQYF. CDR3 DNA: TGTGCCATCAGTGGGACTAGCGATGCAGATACGCAGTATTTT.

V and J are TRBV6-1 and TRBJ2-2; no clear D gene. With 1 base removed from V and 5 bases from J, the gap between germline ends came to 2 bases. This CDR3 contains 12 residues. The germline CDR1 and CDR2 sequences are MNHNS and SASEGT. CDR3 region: CASSEGTGELFF. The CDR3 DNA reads TGTGCCAGCAGTGAAGGGACCGGGGAGCTGTTTTTT.

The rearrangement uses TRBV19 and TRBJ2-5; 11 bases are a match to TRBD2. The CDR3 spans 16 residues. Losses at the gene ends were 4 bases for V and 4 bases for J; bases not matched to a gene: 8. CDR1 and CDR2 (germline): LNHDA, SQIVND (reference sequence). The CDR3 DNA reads TGTGCCAGTAGTACCCTAGCGGGAGGCTGGGGAGAGACCCAGTACTTC. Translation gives CASSTLAGGWGETQYF. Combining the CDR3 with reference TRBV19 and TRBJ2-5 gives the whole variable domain DGGITQSPKYLFRKEGQNVTLSCEQNLNHDAMYWYRQDPGQGLRLIYYSQIVNDFQKGDIAEGYSVSREKKESFPLTVTSAQKNPTAFYLCASSTLAGGWGETQYFGPGTRLLVL.

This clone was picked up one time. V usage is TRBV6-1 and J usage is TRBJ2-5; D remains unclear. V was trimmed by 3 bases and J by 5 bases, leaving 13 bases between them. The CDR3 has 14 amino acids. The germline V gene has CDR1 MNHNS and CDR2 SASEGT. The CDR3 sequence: CASSDKAAVETQYF. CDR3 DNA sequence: TGTGCCAGCAGTGATAAGGCAGCCGTGGAGACCCAGTACTTC.

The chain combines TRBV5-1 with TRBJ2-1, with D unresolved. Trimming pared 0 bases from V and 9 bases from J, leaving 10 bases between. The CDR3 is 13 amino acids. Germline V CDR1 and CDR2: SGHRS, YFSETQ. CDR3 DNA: TGCGCCAGCAGCTTGGCCCAAGTGGGTGAGCAGTTCTTC. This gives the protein CASSLAQVGEQFF.

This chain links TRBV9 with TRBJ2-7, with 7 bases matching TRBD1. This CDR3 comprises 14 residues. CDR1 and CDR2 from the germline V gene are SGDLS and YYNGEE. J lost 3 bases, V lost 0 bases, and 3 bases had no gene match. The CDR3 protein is CASSVEAGGYEQYF. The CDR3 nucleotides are TGTGCCAGCAGCGTAGAGGCAGGGGGCTACGAGCAGTACTTC.

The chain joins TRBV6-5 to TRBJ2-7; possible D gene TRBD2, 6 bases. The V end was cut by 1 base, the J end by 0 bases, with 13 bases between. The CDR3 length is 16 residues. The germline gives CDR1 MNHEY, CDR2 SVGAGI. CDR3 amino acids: CASSYFPSDSSYEQYF. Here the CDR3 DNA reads TGTGCCAGCAGTTACTTTCCTAGCGACAGCTCCTACGAGCAGTACTTC.

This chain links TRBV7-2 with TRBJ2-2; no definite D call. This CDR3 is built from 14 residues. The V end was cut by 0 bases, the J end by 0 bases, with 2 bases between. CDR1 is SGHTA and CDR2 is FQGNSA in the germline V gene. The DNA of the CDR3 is TGTGCCAGCAGCTTAGCCTCGAACACCGGGGAGCTGTTTTTT. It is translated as CASSLASNTGELFF.

The CDR3 DNA sequence: TGTGCCAGTAGTATTTTCGGACAGCCTGCCTACGAGCAGTACTTC. Amino acid sequence: CASSIFGQPAYEQYF. The V gene is TRBV19, the J gene TRBJ2-7; possibly TRBD1 for D (6 bases). Trimming left V 3 bases short and J 2 bases short, with 14 bases between. This CDR3 has 15 amino acids. Germline V gives CDR1 LNHDA, CDR2 SQIVND (reference sequence).

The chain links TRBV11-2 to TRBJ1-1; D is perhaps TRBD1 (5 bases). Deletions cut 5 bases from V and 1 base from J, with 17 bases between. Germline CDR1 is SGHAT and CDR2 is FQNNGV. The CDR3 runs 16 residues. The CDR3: CASSHSPGPPNTEAFF. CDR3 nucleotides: TGTGCCAGCAGCCACTCGCCGGGACCCCCGAACACTGAAGCTTTCTTT. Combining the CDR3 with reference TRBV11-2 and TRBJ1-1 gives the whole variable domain EAGVAQSPRYKIIEKRQSVAFWCNPISGHATLYWYQQILGQGPKLLIQFQNNGVVDDSQLPKDRFSAERLKGVDSTLKIQPAKLEDSAVYLCASSHSPGPPNTEAFFGQGTRLTVV.